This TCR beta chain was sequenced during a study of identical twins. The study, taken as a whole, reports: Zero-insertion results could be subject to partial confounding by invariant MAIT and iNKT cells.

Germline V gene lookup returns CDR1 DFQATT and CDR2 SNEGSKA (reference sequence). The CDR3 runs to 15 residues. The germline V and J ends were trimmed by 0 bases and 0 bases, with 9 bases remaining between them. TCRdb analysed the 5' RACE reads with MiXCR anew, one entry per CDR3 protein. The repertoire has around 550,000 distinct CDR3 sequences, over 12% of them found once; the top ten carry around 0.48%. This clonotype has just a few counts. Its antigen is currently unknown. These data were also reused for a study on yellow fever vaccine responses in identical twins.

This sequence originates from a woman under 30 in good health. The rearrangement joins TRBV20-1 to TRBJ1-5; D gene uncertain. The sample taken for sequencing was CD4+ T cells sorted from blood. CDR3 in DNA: TGCAGTGCTAGAGACTTCGAGGGTAGCAATCAGCCCCAGCATTTT. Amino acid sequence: CSARDFEGSNQPQHF.